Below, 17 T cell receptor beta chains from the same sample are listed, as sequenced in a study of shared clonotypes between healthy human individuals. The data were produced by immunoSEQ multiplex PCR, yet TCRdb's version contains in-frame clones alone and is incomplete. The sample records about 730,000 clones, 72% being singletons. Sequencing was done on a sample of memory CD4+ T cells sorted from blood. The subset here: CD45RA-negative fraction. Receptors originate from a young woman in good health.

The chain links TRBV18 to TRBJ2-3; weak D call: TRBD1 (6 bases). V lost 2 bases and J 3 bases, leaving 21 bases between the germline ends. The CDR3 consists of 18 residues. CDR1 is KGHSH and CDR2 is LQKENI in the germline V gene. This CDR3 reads CASSPSGIRGHLTDTQYF. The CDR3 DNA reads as TGTGCCAGCTCACCATCGGGTATCAGGGGTCACTTGACAGATACGCAGTATTTT.

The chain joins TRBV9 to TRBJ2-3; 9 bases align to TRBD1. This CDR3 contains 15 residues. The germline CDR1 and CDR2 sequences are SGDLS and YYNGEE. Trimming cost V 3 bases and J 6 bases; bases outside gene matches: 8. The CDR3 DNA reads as TGTGCCAGCAGCGCCTGGGGACAGGGCGAGGATACGCAGTATTTT. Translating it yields CASSAWGQGEDTQYF.

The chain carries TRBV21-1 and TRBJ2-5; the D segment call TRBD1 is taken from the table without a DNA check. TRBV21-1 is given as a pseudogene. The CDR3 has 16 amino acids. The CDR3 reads CASSPSPDSPNETQYF. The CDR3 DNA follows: TGTGCCAGCAGCCCCAGCCCGGACAGTCCGAATGAGACCCAGTACTTC.

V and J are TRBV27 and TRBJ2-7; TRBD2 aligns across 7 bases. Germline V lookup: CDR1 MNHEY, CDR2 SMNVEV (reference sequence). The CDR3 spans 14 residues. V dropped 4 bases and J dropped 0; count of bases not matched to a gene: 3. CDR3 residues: CASSSRGNSYEQYF. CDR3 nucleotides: TGTGCCAGCAGTTCGCGGGGGAACTCCTACGAGCAGTACTTC.

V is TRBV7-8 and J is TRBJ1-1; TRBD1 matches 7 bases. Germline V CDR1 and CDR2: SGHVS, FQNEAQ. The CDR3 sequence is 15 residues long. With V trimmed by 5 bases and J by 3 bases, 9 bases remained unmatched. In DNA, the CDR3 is TGTGCCAGCAGCATACGGGACAGCTTAGACACTGAAGCTTTCTTT. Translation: CASSIRDSLDTEAFF.

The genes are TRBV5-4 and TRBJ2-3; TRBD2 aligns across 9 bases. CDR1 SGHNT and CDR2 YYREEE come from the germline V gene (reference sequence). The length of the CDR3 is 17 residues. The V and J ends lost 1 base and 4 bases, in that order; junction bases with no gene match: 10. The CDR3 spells CASSLKTGTSSADTQYF. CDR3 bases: TGTGCCAGCAGCTTGAAAACCGGGACTAGCAGTGCAGATACGCAGTATTTT.

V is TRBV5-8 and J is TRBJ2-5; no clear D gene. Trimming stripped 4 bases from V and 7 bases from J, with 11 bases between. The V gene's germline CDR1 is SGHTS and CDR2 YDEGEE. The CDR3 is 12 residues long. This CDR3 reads CASSRAGGTQYF. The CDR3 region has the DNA TGTGCCAGCAGCAGGGCTGGCGGGACCCAGTACTTC.

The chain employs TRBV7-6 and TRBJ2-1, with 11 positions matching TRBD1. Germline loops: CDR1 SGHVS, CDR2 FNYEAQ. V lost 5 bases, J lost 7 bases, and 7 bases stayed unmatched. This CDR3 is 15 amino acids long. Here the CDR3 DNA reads TGTGCCAGCAGCCCGGACAGGGGGCGGCGGAATGAGCAGTTCTTC. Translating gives CASSPDRGRRNEQFF.

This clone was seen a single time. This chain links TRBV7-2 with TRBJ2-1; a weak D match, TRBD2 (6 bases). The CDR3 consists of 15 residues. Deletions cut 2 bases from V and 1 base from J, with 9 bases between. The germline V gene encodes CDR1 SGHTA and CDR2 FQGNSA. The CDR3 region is CASSLHSGSYNEQFF. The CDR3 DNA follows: TGTGCCAGCAGCTTACATAGCGGATCCTACAATGAGCAGTTCTTC. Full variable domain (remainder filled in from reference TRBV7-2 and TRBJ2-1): GAGVSQSPSNKVTEKGKDVELRCDPISGHTALYWYRQSLGQGLEFLIYFQGNSAPDKSGLPSDRFSAERTGGSVSTLTIQRTQQEDSAVYLCASSLHSGSYNEQFFGPGTRLTVL.

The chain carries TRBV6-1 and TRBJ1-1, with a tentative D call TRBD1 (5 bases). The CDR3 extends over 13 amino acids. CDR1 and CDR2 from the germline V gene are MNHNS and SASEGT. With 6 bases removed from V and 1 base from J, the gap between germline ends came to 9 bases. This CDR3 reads CASRLTGNTEAFF. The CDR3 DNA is TGTGCCAGCAGATTAACAGGGAACACTGAAGCTTTCTTT.

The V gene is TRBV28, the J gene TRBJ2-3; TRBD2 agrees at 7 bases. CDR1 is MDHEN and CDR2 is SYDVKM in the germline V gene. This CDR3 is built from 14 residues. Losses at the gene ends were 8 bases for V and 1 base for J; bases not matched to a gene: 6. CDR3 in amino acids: CASYPAGGTDTQYF. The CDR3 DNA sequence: TGTGCCAGCTATCCGGCGGGAGGCACAGATACGCAGTATTTT. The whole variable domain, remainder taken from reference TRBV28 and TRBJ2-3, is DVKVTQSSRYLVKRTGEKVFLECVQDMDHENMFWYRQDPGLGLRLIYFSYDVKMKEKGDIPEGYSVSREKKERFSLILESASTNQTSMYLCASYPAGGTDTQYFGPGTRLTVL.

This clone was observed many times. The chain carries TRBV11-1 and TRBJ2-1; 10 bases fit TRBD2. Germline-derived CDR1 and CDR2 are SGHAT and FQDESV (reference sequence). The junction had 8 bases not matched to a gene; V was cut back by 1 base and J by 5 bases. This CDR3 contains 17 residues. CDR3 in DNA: TGTGCCAGCAGCTTAGTATCCGGGCTAGCGGGGGACAATGAGCAGTTCTTC. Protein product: CASSLVSGLAGDNEQFF.

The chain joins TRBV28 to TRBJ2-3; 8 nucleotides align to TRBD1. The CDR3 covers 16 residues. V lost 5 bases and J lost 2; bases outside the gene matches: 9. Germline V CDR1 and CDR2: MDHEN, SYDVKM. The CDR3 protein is CASSRSGTGYTDTQYF. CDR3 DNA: TGTGCCAGCAGTCGCTCCGGGACAGGATACACAGATACGCAGTATTTT.

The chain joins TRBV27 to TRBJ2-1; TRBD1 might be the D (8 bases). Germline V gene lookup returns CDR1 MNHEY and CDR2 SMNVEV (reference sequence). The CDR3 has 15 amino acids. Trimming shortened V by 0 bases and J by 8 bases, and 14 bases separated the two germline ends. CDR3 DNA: TGTGCCAGCAGTTTATCGAGACAGGGGAGGGATGAGCAGTTCTTC. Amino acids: CASSLSRQGRDEQFF.

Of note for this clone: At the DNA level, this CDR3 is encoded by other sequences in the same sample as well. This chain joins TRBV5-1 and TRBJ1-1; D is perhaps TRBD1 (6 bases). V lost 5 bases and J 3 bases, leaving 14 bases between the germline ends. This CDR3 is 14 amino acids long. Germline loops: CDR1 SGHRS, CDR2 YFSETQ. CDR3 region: CASSSGQPYTEAFF. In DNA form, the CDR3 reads TGCGCCAGCAGTTCCGGACAGCCTTACACTGAAGCTTTCTTT.

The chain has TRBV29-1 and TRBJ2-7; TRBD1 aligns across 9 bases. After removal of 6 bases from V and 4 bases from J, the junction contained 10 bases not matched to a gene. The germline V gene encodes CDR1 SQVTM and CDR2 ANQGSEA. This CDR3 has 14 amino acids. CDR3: CSVTGQGTSYEQYF. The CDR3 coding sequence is TGCAGCGTGACAGGACAGGGGACTTCGTACGAGCAGTACTTC.

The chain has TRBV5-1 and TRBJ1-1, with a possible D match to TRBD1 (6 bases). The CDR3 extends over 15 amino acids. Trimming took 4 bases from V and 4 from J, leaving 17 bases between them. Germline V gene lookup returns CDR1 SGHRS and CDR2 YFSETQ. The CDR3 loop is CASSPLTGGITEAFF. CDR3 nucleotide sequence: TGCGCCAGCAGCCCACTGACAGGAGGGATCACTGAAGCTTTCTTT.